Listed below are T cell receptor beta chains from one sample, sequenced in a study of cytomegalovirus exposure and HLA in healthy donors. Profiled with immunoSEQ multiplex PCR; TCRdb holds only in-frame clones, not every one. The sample consists of 190,000 or so clones, under 85% of them appearing once. What was sequenced was PBMCs. The receptors come from a woman aged 50 to 60 in good health and CMV-seropositive. Both conserved end residues are part of each CDR3. A D gene is named only where the DNA matches it firmly. The size entry is marked missing in some rows and otherwise reads once, few, many or a size class.

j_call | v_call | clone_size | d_call | cdr3_nt | cdr3_aa
TRBJ1-3 | TRBV5-1 | NA | TRBD1 | TGCGCCAGCAGCTTGGTACAGGGGAGAACTGGAAACACCATATATTTT | CASSLVQGRTGNTIYF
TRBJ2-4 | TRBV4-3 | NA | TRBD2 | TGCGCCAGCAGCCAAGATCTCAGCGGGGGTAAAAACATTCAGTACTTC | CASSQDLSGGKNIQYF
TRBJ2-6 | TRBV5-1 | NA | NA | TGCGCCAGCAGCTTGGCCCCCACGGCAGGGGAACTTACTGGGGCCAACGTCCTGACTTTC | CASSLAPTAGELTGANVLTF
TRBJ1-2 | TRBV19 | NA | TRBD1 | TGTGCCAGTAGTATAGCCGGGACAGGGGGCTATGGCTACACCTTC | CASSIAGTGGYGYTF
TRBJ1-4 | TRBV7-2 | once | NA | TGTGCCAGCACCTTCCCCCTCGGCGGGGTAGGGGAAAAACTGTTTTTT | CASTFPLGGVGEKLFF
TRBJ1-1 | TRBV6-5 | NA | NA | TGTGCCAGCAGTTACTCGAGTATGAGGCGGAACACTGAAGCTTTCTTT | CASSYSSMRRNTEAFF
TRBJ2-6 | TRBV5-1 | few | NA | TGCGCCAGCAGCTTCGGGAGTGGGGCCAACGTCCTGACTTTC | CASSFGSGANVLTF
TRBJ1-1 | TRBV7-9 | NA | NA | TGTGCCAGCAGTCACAGGGAGGGCGAAGCTTTCTTT | CASSHREGEAFF
TRBJ1-1 | TRBV5-1 | NA | TRBD1 | TGCGCCAGCAGCATGGGACAGGGGGACACTGAAGCTTTCTTT | CASSMGQGDTEAFF
TRBJ2-3 | TRBV30 | once | TRBD2 | TGTGCCTGGAGCGGGGGGGCCCCAGATACGCAGTATTTT | CAWSGGAPDTQYF
TRBJ1-1 | TRBV18 | NA | NA | TGTGCCAGCTCACGTACAGATAGCACTGAAGCTTTCTTT | CASSRTDSTEAFF
TRBJ2-1 | TRBV30 | NA | TRBD2 | TGTGCCGTAAGTTTCCAGGTCTCTAGCGGGGTTGGTGAGCAGTTCTTC | CAVSFQVSSGVGEQFF
TRBJ2-6 | TRBV11-1 | few | NA | TGTGCCAGCAGCTTGTATGGGGCCAACGTCCTGACTTTC | CASSLYGANVLTF
TRBJ2-1 | TRBV13 | NA | TRBD1 | TGTGCCAGCAGCCAGGAACAGGGGAGCTCCTACAATGAGCAGTTCTTC | CASSQEQGSSYNEQFF
TRBJ2-7 | TRBV30 | NA | NA | TGTGCCTGGAGTGTAACCGGGTACGAGCAGTACTTC | CAWSVTGYEQYF
TRBJ2-6 | TRBV27 | NA | NA | TGTGCCAGCAGTTTTCTCTCTGGGGCCAACGTCCTGACTTTC | CASSFLSGANVLTF
TRBJ1-4 | TRBV7-9 | NA | NA | TGTGCCAGCAGCGTGTACGGGGGGGGTGCCCAAAAACTGTTTTTT | CASSVYGGGAQKLFF
TRBJ1-1 | TRBV19 | NA | TRBD1 | TGTGCCAGTAGATTAACAGGGGGTAGTACTGAAGCTTTCTTT | CASRLTGGSTEAFF
TRBJ1-1 | TRBV4-1 | NA | TRBD1 | TGCGCCAGCAGCTTCTCTAAAGGGGACAGGAACACTGAAGCTTTCTTT | CASSFSKGDRNTEAFF
TRBJ2-1 | TRBV5-6 | few | NA | TGTGCCAGCAGCTTGGTTACTAGCTGGTTGGTCAATGAGCAGTTCTTC | CASSLVTSWLVNEQFF
TRBJ2-5 | TRBV5-4 | once | TRBD1 | TGTGCCAGCAGCCCCGCAGACAGGGTCCTCCAAGAGACCCAGTACTTC | CASSPADRVLQETQYF
TRBJ1-2 | TRBV30 | NA | NA | TGTGCCTGGAGTCTGAACTCCGCCTATGGCTACACCTTC | CAWSLNSAYGYTF
TRBJ2-1 | TRBV19 | NA | NA | TGTGCCAGTAAGCCGGGCTCCTACAATGAGCAGTTCTTC | CASKPGSYNEQFF
TRBJ1-2 | TRBV6-1 | NA | TRBD1 | TGTGCCAGCAGCCAGGGGGCTCTGTATGGCTACACCTTC | CASSQGALYGYTF
TRBJ1-3 | TRBV6-6 | NA | TRBD1 | TGTGCCAGCAGGCGACAGGGAATTGGAAACACCATATATTTT | CASRRQGIGNTIYF
TRBJ1-1 | TRBV2 | few | NA | TGTGCCAGCAGTGAACGGTGGAACACTGAAGCTTTCTTT | CASSERWNTEAFF
TRBJ2-2 | TRBV6-5 | NA | NA | TGTGCCAGCAGTTATAAGACAGGGAGGATCACCGGGGAGCTGTTTTTT | CASSYKTGRITGELFF
TRBJ2-3 | TRBV29-1 | NA | TRBD1 | TGCAGCACCGACAGGGCTTTAGATACGCAGTATTTT | CSTDRALDTQYF
TRBJ2-2 | TRBV5-5 | NA | NA | TGTGCCAGCAGCAACACACAAGCGAACACCGGGGAGCTGTTTTTT | CASSNTQANTGELFF
TRBJ1-3 | TRBV27 | once | NA | TGTGCCACAGGCCCCCGGCCCAGGGGAAACACCATATATTTT | CATGPRPRGNTIYF
TRBJ1-2 | TRBV7-6 | NA | NA | TGTGCCAGCAGCCCAGCAGGGTATGGCTACACCTTC | CASSPAGYGYTF
TRBJ1-1 | TRBV19 | NA | NA | TGTGCCAGTAGTATCAGTCGGCGGGGGGTAACTGAAGCTTTCTTT | CASSISRRGVTEAFF
TRBJ2-7 | TRBV10-3 | NA | TRBD1 | TGTGCCATCAGGTCCGGACAGGGGAAGAGAGACGAGCAGTACTTC | CAIRSGQGKRDEQYF
TRBJ2-7 | TRBV2 | NA | NA | TGTGCCAGCAGTGACCTCGGGACAAGGGCATTAGAGGCCAACGAGCAGTACTTC | CASSDLGTRALEANEQYF
TRBJ1-1 | TRBV6-8 | few | NA | TGTGCCAGCAGTTACTCGAACCTGCGGGGGGAACACACTGAAGCTTTCTTT | CASSYSNLRGEHTEAFF
TRBJ1-1 | TRBV4-3 | few | NA | TGCGCCAGCAGCCCAGCAACAGAATCTGAAGCTTTCTTT | CASSPATESEAFF
TRBJ1-3 | TRBV28 | NA | NA | TGTGCCAGCGCCAGTGGAAACACCATATATTTT | CASASGNTIYF
TRBJ1-3 | TRBV7-2 | NA | NA | TGTGCCAGCAGCTTAGGGACAGCTGGAAACACCATATATTTT | CASSLGTAGNTIYF
TRBJ1-5 | TRBV11-2 | NA | NA | TGTGCCAGCAGCTTCGACAAAAAGATAAGGTATAGCAATCAGCCCCAGCATTTT | CASSFDKKIRYSNQPQHF
TRBJ1-1 | TRBV2 | NA | NA | TGTGCCAGCAGTGTGGCGCAGGAACTCGAAGCTTTCTTT | CASSVAQELEAFF
TRBJ1-6 | TRBV6-5 | NA | NA | TGTGCCAGCAGTTACGTCGTCGGGGGAAATTCACCCCTCCACTTT | CASSYVVGGNSPLHF
TRBJ2-1 | TRBV7-7 | NA | NA | TGTGCCAGCAGCTTAGCGCCTGACGGTGAGCGGTTCTTC | CASSLAPDGERFF
TRBJ1-1 | TRBV28 | few | NA | TGTGCCAGCAGTTCTCGAGGGAACACTGAAGCTTTCTTT | CASSSRGNTEAFF
TRBJ1-1 | TRBV20-1 | NA | NA | TGCAGTGCCCGAGGGGCTTTCTTT | CSARGAFF
TRBJ2-7 | TRBV7-6 | NA | TRBD1 | TGTGCCAGCAGCGCCGGGACAGGGTCAGGCTACGAGCAGTACTTC | CASSAGTGSGYEQYF
TRBJ1-4 | TRBV2 | NA | TRBD1 | TGTGCCAGCAGTGGGCCGACAGGGATCGGCGCAAAACTGTTTTTT | CASSGPTGIGAKLFF
TRBJ2-7 | TRBV11-3 | NA | NA | TGTGCCAGCAGCTTAGAGGGATCCTCAGGGTCCGACGAGCAGTACTTC | CASSLEGSSGSDEQYF
TRBJ2-7 | TRBV5-4 | NA | NA | TGTGCCAGCAGCTTGTCTAGTTCCTACGAGCAGTACTTC | CASSLSSSYEQYF